The rows below give T cell receptor beta chains drawn from one sample of a study of shared clonotypes between healthy human individuals. Sequencing used immunoSEQ multiplex PCR; TCRdb keeps in-frame clones, though not all of them. The sample holds around 2,000,000 clones, 85% to 95% seen once. Sample: naive CD8+ T cells from PBMCs. These receptor sequences come from a man aged 18 to 30 in good health. Some clones in this sample may be carry-over from other donors' samples. The CDR3 runs from the conserved cysteine through the conserved F or W. The D gene is left open where the match is weak. A clone size is listed for some rows: how often the clone was seen (once, few, many), or a class if it is expanded.

TRBV28	TRBJ1-5	.	.	CASVQRTLLSQPQHF	TGTGCCAGCGTTCAAAGGACTTTACTAAGTCAGCCCCAGCATTTT
TRBV7-2	TRBJ1-2	.	.	CASSFPTDSSGGYTF	TGTGCCAGCAGCTTCCCAACGGACAGTTCTGGGGGCTACACCTTC
TRBV27	TRBJ2-7	.	.	CASSFLVGPRGTYEQYF	TGTGCCAGCAGTTTTCTGGTGGGGCCAAGGGGGACCTACGAGCAGTACTTC
TRBV5-4	TRBJ1-3	TRBD1	.	CASSFKTGGVNTIYF	TGTGCCAGCAGCTTTAAGACAGGGGGCGTAAACACCATATATTTT
TRBV10-3	TRBJ2-6	.	.	CRKVPSPISGANVLTF	TGTCGAAAGGTCCCGAGTCCCATCTCTGGGGCCAACGTCCTGACTTTC
TRBV4-3	TRBJ2-2	.	.	CASSQDYHTGELFF	TGCGCCAGCAGCCAAGACTATCACACCGGGGAGCTGTTTTTT
TRBV7-8	TRBJ2-7	.	once	CASSLGRQVEQYF	TGTGCCAGCAGCTTAGGGAGACAAGTGGAGCAGTACTTC
TRBV27	TRBJ1-1	TRBD1	.	CASSTGPGTGVNTEAFF	TGTGCCAGCAGTACCGGTCCCGGGACAGGGGTGAACACTGAAGCTTTCTTT
TRBV7-9	TRBJ2-3	TRBD1	.	CASSLGDRTPGDTQYF	TGTGCCAGCAGCTTAGGGGACAGGACCCCAGGGGATACGCAGTATTTT
TRBV6-5	TRBJ2-7	.	.	CASSYAGWGYEQYF	TGTGCCAGCAGTTACGCGGGGTGGGGCTACGAGCAGTACTTC
TRBV11-2	TRBJ2-7	.	.	CASSLTPGAYEQYF	TGTGCCAGCAGCCTAACGCCAGGGGCCTACGAGCAGTACTTC
TRBV4-2	TRBJ1-1	TRBD1	.	CASSQGLPNRGSTEAFF	TGTGCCAGCAGCCAAGGCCTACCAAACAGGGGGAGCACTGAAGCTTTCTTT
TRBV19	TRBJ2-1	.	once	CASSMALAYNEQFF	TGTGCCAGTAGTATGGCGCTAGCCTACAATGAGCAGTTCTTC
TRBV18	TRBJ1-1	.	.	CASSTGLPNTEAFF	TGTGCCAGCTCGACCGGACTCCCGAACACTGAAGCTTTCTTT
TRBV5-1	TRBJ2-5	TRBD2	.	CASSPGLAGRQETQYF	TGCGCCAGCAGCCCGGGACTAGCGGGAAGACAAGAGACCCAGTACTTC
TRBV30	TRBJ2-7	.	once	CAWSVRAGPKPYEQYF	TGTGCCTGGAGTGTACGGGCGGGGCCCAAACCCTACGAGCAGTACTTC
TRBV10-3	TRBJ2-1	.	.	CAIDTGLEQFF	TGTGCCATAGACACAGGGTTGGAGCAGTTCTTC
TRBV5-7	TRBJ1-1	TRBD1	.	CASRRDRGHRLIGPEAFF	TGTGCCAGCAGGAGGGACAGGGGGCACCGGCTCATAGGCCCTGAAGCTTTCTTT
TRBV11-2	TRBJ2-1	.	.	CASSSRWGVNEQFF	TGTGCCAGCAGCTCCCGCTGGGGAGTCAATGAGCAGTTCTTC
TRBV19	TRBJ1-5	.	.	CASNPSGGWNQPQHF	TGTGCCAGTAACCCATCGGGGGGCTGGAATCAGCCCCAGCATTTT
TRBV11-2	TRBJ1-3	.	.	CASSLSGGTGNTIYF	TGTGCCAGCAGCTTAAGCGGGGGCACTGGAAACACCATATATTTT
TRBV27	TRBJ2-7	.	.	CASKKVGFEQYF	TGTGCCAGCAAAAAAGTGGGGTTTGAGCAGTACTTC
TRBV15	TRBJ2-7	.	.	CATSSLPSGETYEQYF	TGTGCCACCAGCAGCCTCCCCTCGGGGGAGACCTACGAGCAGTACTTC
TRBV19	TRBJ2-3	.	.	CATSSDRDTQYF	TGTGCCACCTCCTCGGATCGAGATACGCAGTATTTT
TRBV27	TRBJ1-2	.	.	CASSSFLPGTANYGYTF	TGTGCCAGCAGTTCTTTTCTACCCGGGACTGCAAACTATGGCTACACCTTC
TRBV7-9	TRBJ2-1	TRBD1	.	CASSASTGESNEQFF	TGTGCCAGCAGCGCGTCGACAGGGGAAAGCAATGAGCAGTTCTTC
TRBV27	TRBJ2-2	.	once	CASSLRGLTGELFF	TGTGCCAGCAGTCTCAGGGGTTTAACCGGGGAGCTGTTTTTT
TRBV4-1	TRBJ1-2	TRBD1	.	CASSQDLSDRGLFGYTF	TGCGCCAGCAGCCAAGATCTATCGGACAGGGGGTTATTTGGCTACACCTTC
TRBV5-1	TRBJ2-7	.	few	CASSLGYEQYF	TGCGCCAGCAGCTTAGGCTACGAGCAGTACTTC
TRBV5-5	TRBJ1-5	.	.	CASSLGPGASNQPQHF	TGTGCCAGCAGCTTGGGGCCAGGAGCTAGCAATCAGCCCCAGCATTTT
TRBV27	TRBJ1-4	.	.	CASSLYPRDEKLFF	TGTGCCAGCAGTTTATATCCCCGAGATGAAAAACTGTTTTTT
TRBV4-1	TRBJ2-3	.	.	CASSQAPGVITDTQYF	TGCGCCAGCAGCCAAGCCCCCGGGGTGATCACAGATACGCAGTATTTT
TRBV11-2	TRBJ2-7	.	once	CASSLLGDEQYF	TGTGCCAGCAGCTTATTAGGGGACGAGCAGTACTTC
TRBV28	TRBJ1-1	.	.	CASKEGVWDNTEAFF	TGTGCCAGCAAGGAAGGAGTGTGGGATAACACTGAAGCTTTCTTT
TRBV30	TRBJ1-1	TRBD1	.	CAWSVTGGDTEAFF	TGTGCCTGGAGTGTAACAGGGGGGGACACTGAAGCTTTCTTT
TRBV28	TRBJ1-1	TRBD1	.	CASTPHPGQGTEAFF	TGTGCCAGCACCCCTCACCCGGGACAGGGAACTGAAGCTTTCTTT
TRBV5-1	TRBJ2-5	.	.	CASSLPRHVGQETQYF	TGCGCCAGCAGCTTGCCCCGGCATGTCGGACAAGAGACCCAGTACTTC
TRBV7-9	TRBJ2-1	TRBD2	.	CASSLGTSEQFF	TGTGCCAGCAGCCTCGGGACTAGCGAGCAGTTCTTC
TRBV28	TRBJ2-7	.	.	CASSLTEQYF	TGTGCCAGCAGTTTAACCGAGCAGTACTTC
TRBV9	TRBJ2-7	TRBD2	.	CASSVEGAGGPHEQYF	TGTGCCAGCAGCGTAGAGGGGGCGGGAGGGCCGCACGAGCAGTACTTC